The sequence of this T cell receptor beta chain was determined in a study of blood T cell repertoires in COVID-19. Study-level information: The study drew acute and convalescent COVID-19 samples from the United States, Italy and Spain. Sources were T cells, B-cell-depleted T cells, or PBMCs; the material itself was cDNA or gDNA.

In the original analysis: Estimates of nucleated cell counts were drawn from the amplification of reference gene primers. TCRdb's copy holds only in-frame clones and misses some; the assay was immunoSEQ multiplex PCR. Clone size and V and J calls were adopted from that table, with D and trimming inferred from the DNA. The sample carries around 65,000 clones, roughly four fifths recorded once. This clone turned up a few times. V gave up 6 bases and J gave up 4 bases, with 19 bases separating them. The germline gives CDR1 SEHNR, CDR2 FQNEAQ (reference sequence). CDR3 length equals 16 residues. The specimen sequenced was peripheral blood. The chain is built from TRBV7-9 and TRBJ2-1; D might be TRBD2 (6 bases). The clonotype comes from a woman in her forties or fifties with active or convalescent COVID-19. CDR3: CASRSQRAMLYNEQFF. As DNA, the CDR3 is TGTGCCAGCAGGTCCCAGCGGGCTATGCTTTACAATGAGCAGTTCTTC.